A selection of T cell receptor beta chains follows, all from one sample in a study of metastatic and nonmetastatic thyroid tumors. TCRdb re-called clones from the PCR reads using MiXCR. The sample lists roughly 22,000 clones, 36% occurring once. Sequencing was performed on blood. These receptors all come from a male donor with papillary thyroid cancer or a benign thyroid nodule (not recorded which). Some clones in this sample may be carry-over from other donors' samples. Each CDR3 is given with its conserved first and last residue. A D gene is named only where the DNA matches it firmly. The listing skips clone size in some rows; elsewhere it reads once, few, many or a size class.

cdr3_length	d_call	v_call	j_call	clone_size	cdr3_nt	cdr3_aa
13	NA	TRBV5-1	TRBJ1-4	NA	TGCGCCAGCAGCTTGGGGGGAGTCGAAAAACTGTTTTTT	CASSLGGVEKLFF
14	NA	TRBV7-2	TRBJ2-3	NA	TGTGCCAGCAGCTTAACGCGGTGCACAGATACGCAGTATTTT	CASSLTRCTDTQYF
14	NA	TRBV9	TRBJ2-1	NA	TGTGCCAGCAACCTAGGGACCACCACTAATGAGCAGTTCTTC	CASNLGTTTNEQFF
15	NA	TRBV19	TRBJ1-5	NA	TGTGCCAGTAGGCCGGGACACCCTAGCAATCAGCCCCAGCATTTT	CASRPGHPSNQPQHF
13	NA	TRBV30	TRBJ1-3	many	TGTGCCTGGAGCACAGACTCTGGAAACACCATATATTTT	CAWSTDSGNTIYF
15	NA	TRBV5-1	TRBJ1-6	NA	TGCGCCAGCAGCCCGGCCGGGGCCAGCAATTCACCCCTCCACTTT	CASSPAGASNSPLHF
13	NA	TRBV12-3/TRBV12-4	TRBJ2-7	NA	TGTGCCAGCAGTTTAGCCGGGCTGAGAGAGCAGTACTTC	CASSLAGLREQYF
17	TRBD2	TRBV20-1	TRBJ2-7	NA	TGCAGTGCTAGAGATCGAGCGGGAGGCTTTGGTTCGTACGAGCAGTACTTC	CSARDRAGGFGSYEQYF
16	TRBD1	TRBV20-1	TRBJ2-2	medium-sized	TGCAGTGCTAGAGATCCGGGACAGGGTGGCACCGGGGAGCTGTTTTTT	CSARDPGQGGTGELFF
11	NA	TRBV19	TRBJ1-1	NA	TGTGCCAGTAGTATCTTGACTGAAGCTTTCTTT	CASSILTEAFF
14	NA	TRBV30	TRBJ2-2	NA	TGTGCCTGGAGTACCCAAAGCTACACCGGGGAGTTGTTTTTT	CAWSTQSYTGELFF
16	TRBD1	TRBV11-2	TRBJ2-7	NA	TGTGCCAGCAGCCTTTTGGTATCACAGGGGTCCTACGAGCAGTACTTC	CASSLLVSQGSYEQYF
14	NA	TRBV19	TRBJ1-2	medium-sized	TGTGCCAGTAGTCCCGCGGACAGAAACTATGGCTACACCTTC	CASSPADRNYGYTF
14	TRBD1	TRBV6-1	TRBJ2-2	many	TGTGCCAGCAGTGTGACAGGGGACACCGGGGAGCTGTTTTTT	CASSVTGDTGELFF
12	TRBD1	TRBV30	TRBJ1-1	many	TGTGCCTGGTGGGACAGGGGGCCTGAAGCTTTCTTT	CAWWDRGPEAFF
16	NA	TRBV30	TRBJ2-5	NA	TGTGCCTGGAGTGCATATCTCCAGTCGGGGAAAGAGACCCAGTACTTC	CAWSAYLQSGKETQYF
14	NA	TRBV25-1	TRBJ2-7	NA	TGTGCCAGCAGTGATGAAACCGCCTCCTACGAGCAGTACTTC	CASSDETASYEQYF
14	NA	TRBV29-1	TRBJ2-3	medium-sized	TGCAGCGCCGAGCCTGGAACGTACACAGATACGCAGTATTTT	CSAEPGTYTDTQYF
14	TRBD2	TRBV6-2/TRBV6-3	TRBJ2-5	few	TGTGCCAGCAGCGGCGGGGGGTCGGGGGAGACCCAGTACTTC	CASSGGGSGETQYF
14	NA	TRBV30	TRBJ1-2	NA	TGTGCCTGGGTAAACAGGGAATTAAGCTATGGCTACACCTTC	CAWVNRELSYGYTF
15	TRBD2	TRBV7-2	TRBJ2-7	NA	TGTGCCAGCAGCTTGGGGGTAGCGGGTTTGTACGAGCAGTACTTC	CASSLGVAGLYEQYF
15	TRBD1	TRBV6-1	TRBJ2-3	few	TGTGCCAGCAGCACTGGACAGGCCTACACAGATACGCAGTATTTT	CASSTGQAYTDTQYF
16	TRBD2	TRBV24-1	TRBJ2-3	NA	TGTGCCACCAGTGACCCTTTAGCGGGAGGCACAGATACGCAGTATTTT	CATSDPLAGGTDTQYF
15	TRBD1	TRBV28	TRBJ2-2	NA	TGTGCCAGCAGTTCGACAGGGATCAGGGCCGGGGAGCTGTTTTTT	CASSSTGIRAGELFF
14	TRBD2	TRBV20-1	TRBJ2-5	many	TGCAGTGCTAGCCCCGGGACTACCCAAGAGACCCAGTACTTC	CSASPGTTQETQYF
14	TRBD1	TRBV18	TRBJ2-7	once	TGTGCCAGCTCACCCCGGGACAGGGGTTACGAGCAGTACTTC	CASSPRDRGYEQYF
17	TRBD2	TRBV7-2	TRBJ2-7	once	TGTGCCAGCAGCTTAGCGCGGGCTAGCGGTCGGTCCTACGAGCAGTACTTC	CASSLARASGRSYEQYF
15	NA	TRBV20-1	TRBJ1-1	NA	TGCAGTGCTAGAGATGGGAGACACGTGAACACTGAAGCTTTCTTT	CSARDGRHVNTEAFF
14	NA	TRBV4-2	TRBJ1-2	medium-sized	TGTGCCAGCAGCCAAGGGGGAGGCCTCGGTGGCTACACCTTC	CASSQGGGLGGYTF
13	NA	TRBV11-2	TRBJ1-1	medium-sized	TGTGCCAGCACCAGGAACCTTAACACTGAAGCTTTCTTT	CASTRNLNTEAFF
15	TRBD1	TRBV15	TRBJ1-5	few	TGTGCCACCGCACAGGGGTCAGGAGGCAATCAGCCCCAGCATTTT	CATAQGSGGNQPQHF
13	TRBD1	TRBV20-1	TRBJ1-2	medium-sized	TGCAGTGCTGGGACAGGCTCAGCCTATGGCTACACCTTC	CSAGTGSAYGYTF
13	NA	TRBV5-1	TRBJ2-2	medium-sized	TGCGCCAGCAGCAATTATCCGACAGGGGAGCTGTTTTTT	CASSNYPTGELFF
13	NA	TRBV5-1	TRBJ2-1	NA	TGCGCCAGCAGCTTAGGGTCGGACCAGAAGCAGTTCTTC	CASSLGSDQKQFF
15	NA	TRBV30	TRBJ2-7	NA	TGTGCCTGGAGTGTAGCCAGGGCAGCGTCCTACGAGCAGTACTTC	CAWSVARAASYEQYF
15	NA	TRBV24-1	TRBJ2-3	few	TGTGCCACCAGTGACTCGAAGGAAATCACAGATACGCAGTATTTT	CATSDSKEITDTQYF
16	TRBD1	TRBV20-1	TRBJ1-5	few	TGCAGTGCTAGAGATTATAGGACAGGGGTTTATCAGCCCCAGCATTTT	CSARDYRTGVYQPQHF
13	NA	TRBV12-3/TRBV12-4	TRBJ2-3	few	TGTGCCAGCAGTCCGCTGAGGGGGGATACGCAGTATTTT	CASSPLRGDTQYF
15	NA	TRBV3-1	TRBJ1-2	many	TGTGCCAGCAGCCAACTGCAGAAGCCCCATAATGGCTACACCTTC	CASSQLQKPHNGYTF
14	NA	TRBV28	TRBJ2-2	NA	TGTGCCAGCAGTGTTCAGAGCGGATCCGGGGAGCTGTTTTTT	CASSVQSGSGELFF
15	NA	TRBV29-1	TRBJ1-4	once	TGCAGCGCCGGGGGCGCGGGGGGCGCGGGTGAAAAACTGTTTTTT	CSAGGAGGAGEKLFF
16	NA	TRBV4-3	TRBJ2-7	medium-sized	TGCGCCAGCAGCCAATCCCGGGACTCTGGCTCCTACGAGCAGTACTTC	CASSQSRDSGSYEQYF